This T cell receptor (beta chain) was captured by sequencing in a study of control samples from healthy donors and cancer patients. Germline-derived CDR1 and CDR2 are KGHSH and LQKENI. The CDR3 extends over 12 amino acids. Trimming took 3 bases from V and 3 from J, leaving 2 bases between them. TCRdb keeps only in-frame clones here, not all; method: immunoSEQ multiplex PCR. The table lists under 450,000 clones, 80% to 95% of them singletons. This chain connects TRBV18 to TRBJ1-4; no reliable D call. Source material: PBMCs. The receptor was derived from a man aged 35-49 years with head and neck cancer. CDR3 protein: CASSPANEKLFF. The CDR3 DNA reads TGTGCCAGCTCACCCGCTAATGAAAAACTGTTTTTT.